This T cell receptor beta chain came from a study of cytomegalovirus exposure and HLA in healthy donors. The CDR3 is 13 amino acids. Germline-derived CDR1 and CDR2 are SNHLY and FYNNEI. V lost 7 bases and J lost 10; bases outside the gene matches: 12. In the PCR, 60 Vbeta and 13 Jbeta primers were used. TCRdb's copy holds only in-frame clones and misses some; the assay was immunoSEQ multiplex PCR. The sample holds around 150,000 clones, roughly 77% seen once. The sequence was collected from a woman aged 40 to 50 in good health and CMV-seropositive. Material: PBMCs. This rearrangement joins TRBV2 to TRBJ1-1; 7 nucleotides agree with TRBD1. Here the CDR3 reads CASNPGGWSRAFF. DNA for the CDR3: TGTGCCAGCAACCCAGGGGGGTGGTCGCGAGCTTTCTTT.